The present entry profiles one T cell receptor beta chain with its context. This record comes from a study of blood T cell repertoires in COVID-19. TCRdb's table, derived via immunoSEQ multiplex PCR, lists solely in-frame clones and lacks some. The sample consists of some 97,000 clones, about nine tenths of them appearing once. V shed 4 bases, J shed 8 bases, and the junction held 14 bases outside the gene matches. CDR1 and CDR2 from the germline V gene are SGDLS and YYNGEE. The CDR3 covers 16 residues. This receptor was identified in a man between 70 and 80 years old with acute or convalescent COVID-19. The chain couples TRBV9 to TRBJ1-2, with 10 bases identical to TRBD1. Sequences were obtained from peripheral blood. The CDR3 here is CASSPGTGESLVGYTF. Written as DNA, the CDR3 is TGTGCCAGCAGCCCGGGGACAGGGGAAAGTTTAGTGGGCTACACCTTC.